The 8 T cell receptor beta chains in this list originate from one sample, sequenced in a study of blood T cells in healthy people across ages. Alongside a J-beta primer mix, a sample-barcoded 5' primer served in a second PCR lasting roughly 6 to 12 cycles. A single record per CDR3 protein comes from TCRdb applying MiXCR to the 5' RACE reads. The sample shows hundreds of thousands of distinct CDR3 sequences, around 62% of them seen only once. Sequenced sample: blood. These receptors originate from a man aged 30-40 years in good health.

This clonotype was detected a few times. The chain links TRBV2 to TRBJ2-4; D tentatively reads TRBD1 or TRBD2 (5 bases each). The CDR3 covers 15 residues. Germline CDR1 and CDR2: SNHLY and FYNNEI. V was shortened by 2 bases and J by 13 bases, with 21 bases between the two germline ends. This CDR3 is CASSESLQVPWEQYF. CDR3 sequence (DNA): TGTGCCAGCAGTGAAAGTCTACAGGTCCCCTGGGAGCAGTACTTC.

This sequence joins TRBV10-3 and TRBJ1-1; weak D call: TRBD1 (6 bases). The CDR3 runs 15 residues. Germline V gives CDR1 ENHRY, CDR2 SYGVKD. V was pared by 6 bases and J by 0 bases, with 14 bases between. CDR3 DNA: TGTGCCATCAGCCTGGGGAGGGGGATGAACACTGAAGCTTTCTTT. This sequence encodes CAISLGRGMNTEAFF.

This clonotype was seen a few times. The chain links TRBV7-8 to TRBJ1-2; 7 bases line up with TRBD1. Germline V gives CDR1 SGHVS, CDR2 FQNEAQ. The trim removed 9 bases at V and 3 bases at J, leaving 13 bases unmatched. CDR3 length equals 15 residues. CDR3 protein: CASSEGTESDYGYTF. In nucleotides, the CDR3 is TGTGCCAGTAGCGAGGGGACAGAGAGTGACTATGGCTACACCTTC.

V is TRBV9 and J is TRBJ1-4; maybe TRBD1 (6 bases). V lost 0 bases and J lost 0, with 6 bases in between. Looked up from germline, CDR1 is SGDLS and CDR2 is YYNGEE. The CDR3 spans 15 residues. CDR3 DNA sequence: TGTGCCAGCAGCGTAGAGGGGGCAACTAATGAAAAACTGTTTTTT. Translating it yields CASSVEGATNEKLFF.

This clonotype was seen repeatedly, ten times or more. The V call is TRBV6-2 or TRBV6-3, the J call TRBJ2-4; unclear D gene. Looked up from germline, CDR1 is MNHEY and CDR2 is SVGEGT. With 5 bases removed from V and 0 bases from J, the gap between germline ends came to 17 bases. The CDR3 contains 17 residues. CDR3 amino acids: CASSNRSGVLAKNIQYF. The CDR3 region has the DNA TGTGCCAGCAGTAATCGATCAGGCGTACTAGCCAAAAACATTCAGTACTTC.

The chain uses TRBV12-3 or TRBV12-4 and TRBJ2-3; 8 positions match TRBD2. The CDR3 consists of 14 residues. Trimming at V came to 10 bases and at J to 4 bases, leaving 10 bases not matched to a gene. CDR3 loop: CAIAGGGTSDTQYF. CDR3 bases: TGTGCCATCGCAGGCGGGGGGACCTCAGATACGCAGTATTTT.

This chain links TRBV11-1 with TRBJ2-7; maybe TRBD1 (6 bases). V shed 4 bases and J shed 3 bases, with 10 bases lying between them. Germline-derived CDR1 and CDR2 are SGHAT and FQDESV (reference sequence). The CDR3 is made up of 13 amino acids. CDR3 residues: CASSSQQGYEQYF. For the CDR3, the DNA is TGTGCCAGCAGCTCGCAACAGGGCTACGAGCAGTACTTC.

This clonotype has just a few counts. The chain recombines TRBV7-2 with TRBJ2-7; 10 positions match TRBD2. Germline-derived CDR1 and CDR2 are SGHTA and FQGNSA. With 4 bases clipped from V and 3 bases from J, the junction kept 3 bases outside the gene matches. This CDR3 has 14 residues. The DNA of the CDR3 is TGTGCCAGCAGCTCCAGCGGGGGGGTCTACGAGCAGTACTTC. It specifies CASSSSGGVYEQYF.